A selection of T cell receptor beta chains follows, all from one sample in a study of shared clonotypes between healthy human individuals. Profiled with immunoSEQ multiplex PCR; TCRdb holds only in-frame clones, not every one. The table lists roughly 2.4 million clones, roughly 95% of them singletons. Sequencing was done on a sample of naive CD4+ T cells sorted from blood. These receptors all stem from a young man in good health. Each CDR3 is given with its conserved first and last residue. Each record gives: CDR3 protein, CDR3 DNA, V gene, clone size, J gene, D gene. A D gene is named only where the DNA matches it firmly. Not every row has a clone size; where given, it reads once, few, many or a size class.

CDR3: CASSGRRDTSNQPQHF
DNA: TGTGCCAGCAGTGGACGCCGGGACACTAGCAATCAGCCCCAGCATTTT
V: TRBV2
size: NA
J: TRBJ1-5
D: NA

CDR3: CASSYKGALPFGGYTF
DNA: TGTGCCAGCAGTTACAAGGGGGCCCTGCCGTTCGGGGGCTACACCTTC
V: TRBV6-5
size: NA
J: TRBJ1-2
D: TRBD1

CDR3: CASSSGQGYGYTF
DNA: TGTGCCAGCAGTTCAGGACAGGGCTATGGCTACACCTTC
V: TRBV6-5
size: NA
J: TRBJ1-2
D: TRBD1

CDR3: CASTLAGQTNTEAFF
DNA: TGCGCCAGCACTCTGGCCGGGCAGACGAACACTGAAGCTTTCTTT
V: TRBV4-1
size: NA
J: TRBJ1-1
D: NA

CDR3: CASNPGLSSYNEQFF
DNA: TGTGCCAGTAACCCGGGACTGAGCTCCTACAATGAGCAGTTCTTC
V: TRBV19
size: NA
J: TRBJ2-1
D: NA

CDR3: CASSLARLAGGLETQYF
DNA: TGTGCTAGCAGCTTAGCACGACTAGCGGGGGGGTTGGAGACCCAGTACTTC
V: TRBV7-7
size: NA
J: TRBJ2-5
D: TRBD2

CDR3: CASSLSGGSPSYEQYF
DNA: TGTGCCAGCAGTTTATCGGGCGGGAGCCCCTCCTACGAGCAGTACTTC
V: TRBV27
size: NA
J: TRBJ2-7
D: TRBD2

CDR3: CASSPGTAFSYEQYF
DNA: TGTGCCAGCAGCCCCGGGACAGCCTTCTCCTACGAGCAGTACTTC
V: TRBV5-4
size: NA
J: TRBJ2-7
D: TRBD1

CDR3: CASSFPTSGQNTQYF
DNA: TGTGCCAGCAGCTTTCCGACTAGCGGACAGAATACGCAGTATTTT
V: TRBV7-9
size: once
J: TRBJ2-3
D: TRBD2

CDR3: CASSLDAAFISQGSGYTF
DNA: TGTGCCAGCAGCTTAGACGCTGCGTTTATTTCGCAGGGTTCTGGCTACACCTTC
V: TRBV7-9
size: NA
J: TRBJ1-2
D: NA

CDR3: CASSQGFPDRGMQYF
DNA: TGCGCCAGCAGCCAAGGCTTTCCGGACAGGGGAATGCAGTATTTT
V: TRBV4-1
size: NA
J: TRBJ2-3
D: TRBD1

CDR3: CAISDLAGGSYEQYF
DNA: TGTGCCATCAGTGATCTAGCGGGGGGTTCCTACGAGCAGTACTTC
V: TRBV10-3
size: NA
J: TRBJ2-7
D: TRBD2

CDR3: CASSTGVNYGYTF
DNA: TGTGCCAGCAGTACAGGGGTTAACTATGGCTACACCTTC
V: TRBV6-5
size: NA
J: TRBJ1-2
D: TRBD1

CDR3: CASRMTGGNYGYTF
DNA: TGTGCCAGCAGAATGACAGGGGGTAACTATGGCTACACCTTC
V: TRBV6-5
size: NA
J: TRBJ1-2
D: TRBD1

CDR3: CASSPITGVGERTQYF
DNA: TGTGCCAGCAGTCCTATTACAGGGGTAGGGGAACGGACCCAGTACTTC
V: TRBV5-4
size: NA
J: TRBJ2-5
D: TRBD1

CDR3: CASSLLGTGAEKLFF
DNA: TGTGCCAGCAGCTTACTTGGGACAGGGGCTGAAAAACTGTTTTTT
V: TRBV7-2
size: NA
J: TRBJ1-4
D: TRBD1

CDR3: CASSYSAGGYEQYF
DNA: TGTGCCAGCAGTTACTCGGCGGGAGGGTACGAGCAGTACTTC
V: TRBV6-5
size: NA
J: TRBJ2-7
D: TRBD2

CDR3: CASSLVSSGRTRSYNEQFF
DNA: TGCGCCAGCAGCTTGGTTTCTAGCGGGAGGACTCGCTCCTACAATGAGCAGTTCTTC
V: TRBV5-1
size: NA
J: TRBJ2-1
D: TRBD2

CDR3: CASSFRKSQPQHF
DNA: TGTGCCAGCAGCTTCCGCAAGTCCCAGCCCCAGCATTTT
V: TRBV7-2
size: NA
J: TRBJ1-5
D: NA

CDR3: CASSPRAQAPGNTIYF
DNA: TGTGCCAGCAGCCCCCGGGCCCAAGCACCTGGAAACACCATATATTTT
V: TRBV11-2
size: NA
J: TRBJ1-3
D: NA

CDR3: CASSMLTSGSTGELFF
DNA: TGTGCCAGTAGTATGTTGACTAGCGGGAGTACCGGGGAGCTGTTTTTT
V: TRBV19
size: NA
J: TRBJ2-2
D: TRBD2

CDR3: CASSLGQGVGNSPLHF
DNA: TGCGCCAGCAGCTTGGGGCAGGGGGTAGGGAATTCACCCCTCCACTTT
V: TRBV5-1
size: NA
J: TRBJ1-6
D: TRBD1

CDR3: CASSSRGVNYEQYF
DNA: TGCGCCAGCAGCTCCCGGGGGGTCAACTACGAGCAGTACTTC
V: TRBV5-1
size: NA
J: TRBJ2-7
D: TRBD2

CDR3: CASQDRGEQFF
DNA: TGTGCCAGCCAGGACCGCGGTGAGCAGTTCTTC
V: TRBV28
size: NA
J: TRBJ2-1
D: NA

CDR3: CASSLGGQPNSPLHF
DNA: TGTGCCAGCAGCTTGGGGGGACAGCCCAATTCACCCCTCCACTTT
V: TRBV5-4
size: NA
J: TRBJ1-6
D: TRBD1

CDR3: CASKGGGGYTF
DNA: TGTGCCAGCAAGGGCGGGGGAGGCTACACCTTC
V: TRBV6-5
size: NA
J: TRBJ1-2
D: NA

CDR3: CASSQGARTEAFF
DNA: TGTGCCAGCAGTCAGGGGGCGCGGACTGAAGCTTTCTTT
V: TRBV6-5
size: NA
J: TRBJ1-1
D: TRBD1

CDR3: CATGEAAYEQYF
DNA: TGTGCCACCGGAGAGGCGGCCTACGAGCAGTACTTC
V: TRBV15
size: NA
J: TRBJ2-7
D: NA

CDR3: CASSPWEGNYGYTF
DNA: TGTGCCAGCAGCCCCTGGGAGGGGAACTATGGCTACACCTTC
V: TRBV14
size: NA
J: TRBJ1-2
D: NA

CDR3: CASRTLGASNQPQHF
DNA: TGTGCCAGTAGAACACTCGGGGCTAGCAATCAGCCCCAGCATTTT
V: TRBV19
size: NA
J: TRBJ1-5
D: NA

CDR3: CASSLDRGQYGYTF
DNA: TGTGCCAGCAGCTTGGACAGGGGGCAGTATGGCTACACCTTC
V: TRBV5-8
size: NA
J: TRBJ1-2
D: TRBD1

CDR3: CASSEVFGLAGGETQYF
DNA: TGTGCCAGCAGTGAAGTCTTCGGACTAGCGGGGGGGGAGACCCAGTACTTC
V: TRBV6-1
size: NA
J: TRBJ2-5
D: TRBD2

CDR3: CASSQWQGADQPQHF
DNA: TGCGCCAGCAGCCAATGGCAGGGGGCCGATCAGCCCCAGCATTTT
V: TRBV4-1
size: NA
J: TRBJ1-5
D: TRBD1

CDR3: CASSPDLQRAHEQFF
DNA: TGTGCCAGCAGCCCAGACCTGCAACGGGCCCATGAGCAGTTCTTC
V: TRBV9
size: NA
J: TRBJ2-1
D: NA

CDR3: CASSPTGAYEQYF
DNA: TGTGCCAGTAGTCCGACAGGAGCCTACGAGCAGTACTTC
V: TRBV19
size: once
J: TRBJ2-7
D: NA

CDR3: CASSLAGHRSNQPQHF
DNA: TGCGCCAGCAGCTTGGCCGGGCATCGCAGCAATCAGCCCCAGCATTTT
V: TRBV5-1
size: once
J: TRBJ1-5
D: NA

CDR3: CASSDPGISGAQYF
DNA: TGTGCCAGCAGTGATCCAGGCATCTCCGGGGCCCAGTACTTC
V: TRBV2
size: NA
J: TRBJ2-5
D: NA

CDR3: CASSPRQGNTEAFF
DNA: TGTGCCAGTAGTCCCCGACAGGGGAACACTGAAGCTTTCTTT
V: TRBV19
size: NA
J: TRBJ1-1
D: TRBD1

CDR3: CASRRDASMNTEAFF
DNA: TGTGCCAGCAGGAGGGACGCCTCGATGAACACTGAAGCTTTCTTT
V: TRBV6-5
size: NA
J: TRBJ1-1
D: NA

CDR3: CASSITSGYEQYF
DNA: TGTGCCAGCAGCATTACTAGCGGCTACGAGCAGTACTTC
V: TRBV5-8
size: NA
J: TRBJ2-7
D: TRBD2

CDR3: CASSTEGGVAEAFF
DNA: TGTGCCAGCAGCACAGAAGGGGGTGTCGCTGAAGCTTTCTTT
V: TRBV6-6
size: NA
J: TRBJ1-1
D: NA

CDR3: CASSRDSTDTQYF
DNA: TGTGCCAGCAGCCGGGACTCCACAGATACGCAGTATTTT
V: TRBV25-1
size: NA
J: TRBJ2-3
D: NA

CDR3: CASSEQGLGLETQYF
DNA: TGTGCCAGCAGTGAGCAGGGGCTAGGGTTAGAGACCCAGTACTTC
V: TRBV2
size: NA
J: TRBJ2-5
D: NA

CDR3: CASSEYRASGRARETQYF
DNA: TGTGCCAGCAGTGAATATAGAGCTAGCGGGAGGGCCCGGGAGACCCAGTACTTC
V: TRBV25-1
size: NA
J: TRBJ2-5
D: TRBD2

CDR3: CASSRLAGDTGELFF
DNA: TGCGCCAGCAGCCGACTAGCGGGAGACACCGGGGAGCTGTTTTTT
V: TRBV5-1
size: NA
J: TRBJ2-2
D: TRBD2

CDR3: CASSLGGNMNTEAFF
DNA: TGTGCCAGCAGCTTAGGGGGGAACATGAACACTGAAGCTTTCTTT
V: TRBV7-2
size: NA
J: TRBJ1-1
D: NA

CDR3: CASSEYGAGELFF
DNA: TGTGCCAGCAGTGAATACGGCGCCGGGGAGCTGTTTTTT
V: TRBV6-1
size: NA
J: TRBJ2-2
D: NA

CDR3: CASRGGALETQYF
DNA: TGTGCCAGCCGTGGGGGGGCCCTAGAGACCCAGTACTTC
V: TRBV6-1
size: NA
J: TRBJ2-5
D: NA

CDR3: CASSSRLEQETQYF
DNA: TGCGCCAGCAGCTCGAGGCTCGAACAAGAGACCCAGTACTTC
V: TRBV5-1
size: once
J: TRBJ2-5
D: NA

CDR3: CASSYGTGGVYGYTF
DNA: TGTGCCAGCAGCTACGGGACAGGGGGGGTCTATGGCTACACCTTC
V: TRBV5-4
size: NA
J: TRBJ1-2
D: TRBD1

CDR3: CAWSVDRSSSYNSPLHF
DNA: TGTGCCTGGAGTGTAGATAGGTCAAGCTCCTATAATTCACCCCTCCACTTT
V: TRBV30
size: NA
J: TRBJ1-6
D: NA